The entry below describes one T cell receptor beta chain. With only one base between it and a far larger clone, this is likely a read error. The data derive from a study of control samples from healthy donors and cancer patients. TCRdb keeps only in-frame clones here, not all; method: immunoSEQ multiplex PCR. The table includes tens of thousands of clones, approximately 84% detected once. The CDR3 is 17 amino acids. Per germline, CDR1 LGHNA and CDR2 YNFKEQ. V shed 0 bases and J shed 5 bases, with 14 bases lying between them. This sequence was found in a man aged 70-80 years with lung cancer. What was sequenced was PBMCs. This chain connects TRBV4-2 to TRBJ1-6; D might be TRBD1 (5 bases). The CDR3 here is CASSQDNVGGNNSPLHF. The CDR3 coding sequence is TGTGCCAGCAGCCAAGATAATGTGGGGGGGAATAATTCACCCCTCCACTTT.